This record concerns one T cell receptor beta chain sequence. What it binds is unknown. Germline V gene lookup returns CDR1 MNHEY and CDR2 SMNVEV (reference sequence). The CDR3 has 13 residues. The V gene lost 6 bases and the J gene lost 0 bases, with 8 bases spanning the gap. These data originate in a study of cytomegalovirus exposure and HLA in healthy donors. The study, taken as a whole, reports: CMV serostatus was the only immune exposure information that was available. Later analysis demonstrated an association between a missense DCLRE1C variant and TCR beta V- and J-gene trimming. There were over 150 TCR beta chains listed as cytomegalovirus-associated. Reports credit the classifier with highly specific, highly sensitive diagnosis of cytomegalovirus status.

PCR primers comprised 60 Vbeta and 13 Jbeta primers. Clones were sequenced by immunoSEQ multiplex PCR, and TCRdb holds only the in-frame ones, with some missing. The data show about 120,000 clones, with around 82% seen just once and 3.6% held by the top ten. Sequences were obtained from PBMCs. This chain uses TRBV27 with TRBJ1-2; D is uncertain. The receptor was derived from a woman in her forties in good health and CMV-seropositive. The CDR3 nucleotides are TGTGCCAGCAGCGTTTCCGCTAACTATGGCTACACCTTC. It translates to CASSVSANYGYTF.